This TCR beta chain derives from a study of blood T cell repertoires in COVID-19. As handled by the study authors: Nucleated cell number was recorded as an estimate derived from reference gene primer amplification. Method: immunoSEQ multiplex PCR; TCRdb's copy keeps in-frame clones and lacks some. That table furnishes V, J and clone size, whereas the DNA furnished D and trimming. The sample records 250,000 to 400,000 clones, roughly 90% being singletons. J lost 2 bases, V lost 2 bases, and 1 base had no gene match. The CDR3 contains 14 residues. The V gene's germline CDR1 is MNHNS and CDR2 SASEGT. Patients at the Seattle site were enrolled during active infection and followed longitudinally.

This clonotype was sampled from a woman between 25 and 40 years old with COVID-19, enrolled during active disease. The sample taken for sequencing was peripheral blood. V and J are TRBV6-1 and TRBJ2-7; 9 bases are shared with TRBD2. In DNA form, the CDR3 reads TGTGCCAGCAGTGAACTAGCGGGACCCTACGAGCAGTACTTC. It yields the protein CASSELAGPYEQYF.